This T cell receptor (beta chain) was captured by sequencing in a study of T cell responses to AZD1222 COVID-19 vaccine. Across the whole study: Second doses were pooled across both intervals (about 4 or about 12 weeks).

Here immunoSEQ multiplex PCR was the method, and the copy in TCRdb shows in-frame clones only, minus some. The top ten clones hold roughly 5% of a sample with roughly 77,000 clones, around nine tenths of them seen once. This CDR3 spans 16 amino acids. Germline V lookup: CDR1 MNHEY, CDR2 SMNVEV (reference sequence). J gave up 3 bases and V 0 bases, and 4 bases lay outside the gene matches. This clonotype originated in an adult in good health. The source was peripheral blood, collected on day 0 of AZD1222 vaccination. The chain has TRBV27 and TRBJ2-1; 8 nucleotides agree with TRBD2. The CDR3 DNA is TGTGCCAGCAGTTTATCAACGGGGGGGCACTACAATGAGCAGTTCTTC. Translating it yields CASSLSTGGHYNEQFF.